A selection of T cell receptor beta chains follows, all from one sample in a study of cytomegalovirus exposure and HLA in healthy donors. Using immunoSEQ multiplex PCR, the repertoire was profiled, and TCRdb retains in-frame clones only, with some absent. This table holds roughly 70,000 clones, approximately 82% found once. Sequenced input: PBMCs. The receptors here all came from a young man in good health and CMV-seronegative. Both conserved end residues are part of each CDR3. D genes are given only for firm matches. Some rows mark clone size as missing; the rest say once, few, many or name a class of expanded clone.

TRBD2	TRBV6-5	TRBJ2-1	NA	CASSTGTNPYNEQFF	TGTGCCAGCAGTACCGGGACTAACCCTTACAATGAGCAGTTCTTC
NA	TRBV10-3	TRBJ1-5	once	CAISENPGAQPQHF	TGTGCCATCAGTGAAAATCCAGGGGCCCAGCCCCAGCATTTT
NA	TRBV6-5	TRBJ1-1	few	CASSYRSMNTEAFF	TGTGCCAGCAGTTACCGTTCTATGAACACTGAAGCTTTCTTT
NA	TRBV18	TRBJ2-2	NA	CASSPVGVAGELVF	TGTGCCAGCTCACCCGTTGGGGTGGCCGGGGAGCTGGTTTTT
TRBD1	TRBV6-6	TRBJ2-1	NA	CASSRDSYNEQFF	TGTGCCAGTTCCCGGGACAGTTACAATGAGCAGTTCTTC
TRBD2	TRBV6-5	TRBJ2-3	NA	CAVRLAGGGDTQYF	TGTGCCGTACGGCTAGCGGGCGGTGGGGATACGCAGTATTTT
TRBD1	TRBV7-2	TRBJ1-5	few	CASSLDPGTAGGPQHF	TGTGCCAGCAGCTTAGACCCAGGGACAGCGGGCGGGCCCCAGCATTTT
NA	TRBV6-5	TRBJ1-4	NA	CASSYRTNEKLFF	TGTGCCAGCAGTTACCGAACTAATGAAAAACTGTTTTTT
TRBD2	TRBV7-2	TRBJ2-5	NA	CASSLGLAGGGQETQYF	TGTGCCAGCAGCTTAGGCCTAGCGGGAGGGGGGCAAGAGACCCAGTACTTC
TRBD1	TRBV5-5	TRBJ2-7	NA	CASSSLRWGQTYEQYF	TGTGCCAGCAGCTCCCTAAGGTGGGGACAGACCTACGAGCAGTACTTC
NA	TRBV6-5	TRBJ1-1	few	CASSYSPGRLATEAFF	TGTGCCAGCAGTTATTCCCCAGGAAGGCTCGCAACTGAAGCTTTCTTT
TRBD2	TRBV6-1	TRBJ2-3	NA	CASSELAGGATDTQYF	TGTGCCAGCAGTGAACTAGCGGGAGGAGCCACAGATACGCAGTATTTT
TRBD1	TRBV7-8	TRBJ2-7	NA	CASSAGTGAVEQYF	TGTGCCAGCAGCGCGGGGACAGGGGCAGTCGAGCAGTACTTC
NA	TRBV28	TRBJ1-5	NA	CASSFLGALQHF	TGTGCCAGCAGTTTCCTTGGGGCTCTCCAGCATTTT
TRBD1	TRBV5-6	TRBJ1-5	once	CASSRGQGNGNQPQHF	TGTGCCAGCAGCAGGGGACAGGGGAACGGGAATCAGCCCCAGCATTTT
NA	TRBV7-2	TRBJ2-3	NA	CASSSPGLTDTQYF	TGTGCCAGCAGCTCGCCGGGACTCACAGATACGCAGTATTTT
NA	TRBV5-4	TRBJ2-5	NA	CASSPPGGETQYF	TGTGCCAGCAGCCCCCCAGGAGGAGAGACCCAGTACTTC
TRBD2	TRBV7-3	TRBJ2-1	NA	CASRKLAGVPEQPYNEQFF	TGTGCCAGCAGGAAACTAGCGGGAGTACCCGAACAGCCATACAATGAGCAGTTCTTC
TRBD2	TRBV4-1	TRBJ2-7	NA	CASSQEQREGYEQYF	TGCGCCAGCAGCCAAGAGCAGAGGGAGGGCTACGAGCAGTACTTC
NA	TRBV6-6	TRBJ1-4	NA	CASRDSGATNEKLFF	TGTGCCAGCAGAGACTCAGGGGCAACTAATGAAAAACTGTTTTTT
TRBD2	TRBV7-9	TRBJ2-3	NA	CASSLDVSSGGTDTQYF	TGTGCCAGCAGCTTAGATGTGTCTAGCGGGGGGACAGATACGCAGTATTTT
TRBD1	TRBV28	TRBJ2-7	NA	CASNRGWSSYEQYF	TGTGCCAGCAACAGGGGTTGGAGCTCCTACGAGCAGTACTTC
TRBD2	TRBV7-9	TRBJ2-5	once	CASSLGSGSETQYF	TGTGCCAGCAGCTTAGGGAGCGGGAGTGAGACCCAGTACTTC
NA	TRBV25-1	TRBJ2-7	NA	CASQRVATYEQYF	TGTGCCAGCCAGAGGGTCGCGACCTACGAGCAGTACTTC
TRBD2	TRBV4-3	TRBJ2-1	NA	CASSQDPGGGGADEQFF	TGCGCCAGCAGCCAAGATCCGGGAGGCGGGGGGGCCGATGAGCAGTTCTTC
TRBD1	TRBV4-1	TRBJ2-7	NA	CASSQAPLDRAPYEQYF	TGCGCCAGCAGCCAAGCCCCCCTAGACAGGGCTCCCTACGAGCAGTACTTC
TRBD1	TRBV6-5	TRBJ1-2	NA	CASSSYSGQNYGYTF	TGTGCCAGCAGTTCTTACTCGGGACAGAACTATGGCTACACCTTC
TRBD2	TRBV9	TRBJ2-1	NA	CASSSQTGSGTYNEQFF	TGTGCCAGCAGCTCCCAGACTGGGAGCGGGACCTACAATGAGCAGTTCTTC
NA	TRBV7-3	TRBJ2-1	once	CASSTPGVVYNEQFF	TGTGCCAGCAGCACCCCGGGGGTAGTCTACAATGAGCAGTTCTTC
NA	TRBV15	TRBJ2-1	NA	CATSRVAGEQFF	TGTGCCACCAGCAGAGTTGCGGGTGAGCAGTTCTTC
NA	TRBV5-8	TRBJ1-1	NA	CASSLRKQFTLMNTEAFF	TGTGCCAGCAGCTTGCGTAAACAGTTCACCCTAATGAACACTGAAGCTTTCTTT
NA	TRBV5-1	TRBJ1-4	NA	CASSPTGKGEKLFF	TGCGCCAGCAGCCCCACCGGGAAAGGGGAAAAACTGTTTTTT
TRBD1	TRBV28	TRBJ2-7	NA	CASSSLGGHEQYF	TGTGCCAGCAGTTCTTTAGGGGGCCACGAGCAGTACTTC
TRBD1	TRBV18	TRBJ1-1	NA	CASSPPGRTGRGVAFF	TGTGCCAGCTCACCACCTGGGCGGACAGGGAGGGGTGTAGCTTTCTTT
NA	TRBV6-6	TRBJ1-1	once	CASSYPGGGTEAFF	TGTGCCAGCAGTTACCCCGGGGGGGGCACTGAAGCTTTCTTT
NA	TRBV21-1	TRBJ2-5	NA	CASSIRQGVTQETQYF	TGTGCCAGCAGCATCCGACAGGGAGTAACCCAAGAGACCCAGTACTTC
NA	TRBV6-5	TRBJ1-1	NA	CASSLGQSTEAFF	TGTGCCAGCAGTCTAGGACAGAGCACTGAAGCTTTCTTT
NA	TRBV10-3	TRBJ2-7	few	CAINRDISYEQYF	TGTGCCATCAACAGGGACATCTCCTACGAGCAGTACTTC
NA	TRBV6-5	TRBJ2-1	NA	CASSSGASYNEQFF	TGTGCCAGCAGTTCAGGGGCTTCGTACAATGAGCAGTTCTTC
NA	TRBV6-5	TRBJ2-3	NA	CASRVGHGTDTQYF	TGTGCCAGCAGGGTCGGACACGGGACAGATACGCAGTATTTT
NA	TRBV6-5	TRBJ1-1	NA	CASSGKPNTEAFF	TGTGCCAGCAGTGGTAAGCCGAACACTGAAGCTTTCTTT
TRBD2	TRBV25-1	TRBJ2-3	NA	CASSALAGADTQYF	TGTGCCAGCAGTGCGCTAGCGGGTGCAGATACGCAGTATTTT
TRBD1	TRBV12-5	TRBJ1-3	NA	CASGLVSTGAVLGSGNTIYF	TGTGCTAGTGGTTTGGTAAGTACAGGGGCCGTTTTGGGCTCTGGAAACACCATATATTTT
NA	TRBV30	TRBJ1-6	NA	CAWSVLKRYNSPLHF	TGTGCCTGGAGTGTACTTAAGAGATATAATTCACCCCTCCACTTT
TRBD2	TRBV7-3	TRBJ2-7	NA	CASSAGLAREQYF	TGTGCCAGCAGCGCAGGACTAGCGCGGGAGCAGTACTTC
NA	TRBV6-5	TRBJ1-5	NA	CASTLVPGQPQHF	TGTGCCAGCACCCTTGTCCCCGGTCAGCCCCAGCATTTT
TRBD1	TRBV6-5	TRBJ2-7	NA	CASSKRDSTYEQYF	TGTGCCAGCAGTAAACGGGACAGTACCTACGAGCAGTACTTC
NA	TRBV7-6	TRBJ2-7	few	CASSLGGAGVWGTHYEQYF	TGTGCCAGCAGCTTAGGAGGGGCAGGGGTGTGGGGGACCCACTACGAGCAGTACTTC
NA	TRBV7-9	TRBJ2-2	NA	CASSLDGRRYGELFF	TGTGCCAGCAGCTTAGATGGGAGACGTTACGGGGAGCTGTTTTTT
TRBD1	TRBV6-6	TRBJ1-2	NA	CASNQATGGAYGYTF	TGTGCCAGCAACCAAGCGACAGGGGGCGCCTATGGCTACACCTTC
TRBD1	TRBV6-5	TRBJ1-5	once	CASQAGGRQPQHF	TGTGCCAGCCAGGCAGGGGGCCGGCAGCCCCAGCATTTT
NA	TRBV6-1	TRBJ1-1	NA	CASSEPRVFTEAFF	TGTGCCAGCAGTGAGCCCCGGGTCTTCACTGAAGCTTTCTTT
NA	TRBV6-4	TRBJ2-3	NA	CASSDSGGTDTQYF	TGTGCCAGCAGTGACTCAGGGGGCACAGATACGCAGTATTTT
TRBD1	TRBV9	TRBJ1-2	NA	CASSVSGTGGYGYTF	TGTGCCAGCAGCGTGAGCGGGACAGGAGGCTATGGCTACACCTTC
NA	TRBV19	TRBJ1-2	NA	CASSNRAANYGYTF	TGTGCCAGTAGTAACAGGGCGGCTAACTATGGCTACACCTTC